Listed below are T cell receptor beta chains from one sample, sequenced in a study of post-analysis software for immune sequencing data. Using its own MiXCR run on the PCR reads, TCRdb lists one record per CDR3 protein. The sample yields about 810,000 distinct CDR3 sequences, approximately 53% seen once. Specimen: blood. The source is a girl aged 5-17 years with multiple sclerosis. The CDR3 runs from the conserved cysteine through the conserved F or W. D genes are given only for firm matches. Expanded clones are given a class, and other clones once, few, many or no size at all.

d_gene	v_gene	abundance	j_gene	CDR3nt	CDR3aa
TRBD1	TRBV13	-	TRBJ2-7	TGTGCCAGCGGACCCACCGGGACAGGGGTGTACGAGCAGTACTTC	CASGPTGTGVYEQYF
TRBD2	TRBV12-5	-	TRBJ2-1	TGTGCTAGTGGTTTGGGTAGCTTAGCGGGGGGATTGGGTGAGCAGTTCTTC	CASGLGSLAGGLGEQFF
TRBD2	TRBV5-1	-	TRBJ2-7	TGCGCCAGCAGCTTGGAGGGACTAGCGGGAGGTACCTACGAGCAGTACTTC	CASSLEGLAGGTYEQYF
-	TRBV6-1	-	TRBJ2-6	TGTGCCAGCACCGGTCCACAGTCTCGCTCTGGGACCAACGTCCTGACTTTC	CASTGPQSRSGTNVLTF
TRBD2	TRBV5-1	-	TRBJ2-5	TGCGCCAGCAGCCCGTCGCTAGCGGGTGGAGAGACCCAGTACTTC	CASSPSLAGGETQYF
-	TRBV7-9	once	TRBJ1-1	TGTGCCAGCAGCTTAGAAGACCGGATTGAAGCTTTCTTT	CASSLEDRIEAFF
TRBD1	TRBV14	-	TRBJ2-6	TGTGCCAGCAGCTACCGACAGGGATTCCTCTCCGAGGCCAACGTCCTGACTTTC	CASSYRQGFLSEANVLTF
-	TRBV7-3	-	TRBJ2-1	TGTGCCAGCAGCTTATTGGGGGAATCGTCTAGTGAGCAGTTCTTC	CASSLLGESSSEQFF
-	TRBV21-1	-	TRBJ2-3	TGTGCCAGCAGCACCTACAGGGGTCCCGGTGGGGATACGCAGTATTTT	CASSTYRGPGGDTQYF
TRBD1	TRBV29-1	few	TRBJ2-7	TGCAGCGTCGGACAGGGACGGGGGGAGCAGTACTTC	CSVGQGRGEQYF
-	TRBV9	-	TRBJ1-1	TGTGCCAGCAGCCCGAGCGCAGGGACCACTGAAGCTTTCTTT	CASSPSAGTTEAFF
-	TRBV14	many	TRBJ2-5	TGTGCCAGCAGCGTCGGTCGGCAAGAGACCCAGTACTTC	CASSVGRQETQYF
TRBD2	TRBV20-1	few	TRBJ2-1	TGCAGTGCTAGGCGGGAGGTGGACAATGAGCAGTTCTTC	CSARREVDNEQFF
TRBD1	TRBV28	-	TRBJ1-5	TGTGCCAGCAGGAAGGGACAGGGGACCTATAGCAATCAGCCCCAGCATTTT	CASRKGQGTYSNQPQHF
TRBD1	TRBV29-1	-	TRBJ1-1	TGCAGCGTGTGGGACAGGTGGAACACTGAAGCTTTCTTT	CSVWDRWNTEAFF
-	TRBV6-1	-	TRBJ2-4	TGTGCCAGCAGTGCCTTGCAGCAGCTGGTTCAGTACTTC	CASSALQQLVQYF
TRBD1	TRBV5-1	few	TRBJ2-6	TGCGCCAGCAGCACCGGACAGGGTGCGTCCTCTGGGGCCAACGTCCTGACTTTC	CASSTGQGASSGANVLTF
-	TRBV5-1	-	TRBJ1-2	TGCGCCAGCAGCTTGGGTGGTCTCGACCCCTATGGCTACACCTTC	CASSLGGLDPYGYTF
-	TRBV5-5	-	TRBJ1-2	TGTGCCAGCAGCTTGGAGGTCTATGGCTACACCTTC	CASSLEVYGYTF
TRBD1	TRBV5-1	few	TRBJ2-5	TGCGCCAGCAGCTTGGAAGGACAGGGGGCAGGAGAGACCCAGTACTTC	CASSLEGQGAGETQYF
-	TRBV20-1	-	TRBJ2-1	TGCAGTGTTCGCTCCAACAATGAGCAGTTCTTC	CSVRSNNEQFF
-	TRBV29-1	-	TRBJ2-5	TGCAGCGTCCAGTCTCAATGGGGAGAGACCCAGTACTTC	CSVQSQWGETQYF
TRBD1	TRBV20-1	few	TRBJ1-2	TGCAGTGCTAGCTTGGACAGGATGAACTATGGCTACACCTTC	CSASLDRMNYGYTF
-	TRBV15	few	TRBJ2-5	TGTGCCACCAGCAGGGACAGTTGGTACCAAGAGACCCAGTACTTC	CATSRDSWYQETQYF
-	TRBV7-2	-	TRBJ1-2	TGTGCCAGCAGCCCGGCGACGGACACCTTCTATGGCTACACCTTC	CASSPATDTFYGYTF
TRBD1	TRBV5-1	-	TRBJ1-5	TGCGCCAGCAGCCCGGTCGGTCAGGGGGGGAATCAGCCCCAGCATTTT	CASSPVGQGGNQPQHF
TRBD1	TRBV5-1	-	TRBJ2-5	TGCGCCAGCAGCCCGACTGGGACAGCGACGGAGACCCAGTACTTC	CASSPTGTATETQYF
-	TRBV10-3	-	TRBJ1-2	TGTGCCATCAGTGAAGAAGGGTGGGCAGTCTATGGCTACACCTTC	CAISEEGWAVYGYTF
-	TRBV12-3/TRBV12-4	-	TRBJ2-7	TGTGCCAGCACCCTCATCGGGGGATCCTACGAGCAGTACTTC	CASTLIGGSYEQYF
-	TRBV12-3/TRBV12-4	-	TRBJ2-7	TGTGCCAGCAGCTCCAACAGGCTCGCCTACGAGCAGTACTTC	CASSSNRLAYEQYF
-	TRBV6-5	-	TRBJ1-2	TGTGCCAGCCGGCAAGAGGGGCTATATGGCTACACCTTC	CASRQEGLYGYTF
TRBD1	TRBV10-3	-	TRBJ1-6	TGTGCCATCAGTGAGTTTGGGACAGGGGGCTCACCCCTCCACTTT	CAISEFGTGGSPLHF
-	TRBV5-1	-	TRBJ1-2	TGCGCCAGCAGCTTGGCCTTCGTGGACACCGAGTTTTATGCTAACTATGGCTACACCTTC	CASSLAFVDTEFYANYGYTF
TRBD1	TRBV2	few	TRBJ1-2	TGTGCCAGCAGCGCAGGAACGACAGGGCCCTATGGCTACACCTTC	CASSAGTTGPYGYTF
-	TRBV6-5	-	TRBJ2-7	TGTGCCAGCAGTTACCTAGACAGACTCTACGAGCAGTACTTC	CASSYLDRLYEQYF
TRBD2	TRBV6-6	-	TRBJ2-1	TGTGCCAGCAGTTACCGGGCGGGGGGCCAAATAAATGAGCAGTTCTTC	CASSYRAGGQINEQFF
-	TRBV5-1	-	TRBJ2-1	TGCGCCAGCAGCCCCGGGGCACAGTCCAGGGGTGAGCAGTTCTTC	CASSPGAQSRGEQFF
TRBD2	TRBV4-2	-	TRBJ2-1	TGTGCCAGCAGCTGGTGGACTAGCGGGAGTGTCCATGAGCAGTTCTTC	CASSWWTSGSVHEQFF
TRBD2	TRBV12-5	-	TRBJ2-1	TGTGCTAGTGGTTTGCAGACGGGACTAGCGGGAGTAGGGGAGTTCTTC	CASGLQTGLAGVGEFF
-	TRBV9	-	TRBJ1-2	TGTGCCAGCAGCGTAGCGGTGGGCAGGGGCCCTGGCTATGGCTACACCTTC	CASSVAVGRGPGYGYTF
-	TRBV6-1	-	TRBJ1-1	TGTGCCAGCAGACTAGTAGGTTGGGACACTGAAGCTTTCTTT	CASRLVGWDTEAFF
-	TRBV20-1	-	TRBJ2-7	TGCAGTGCTAGGTCAGTTAATTACGAGCAGTACTTC	CSARSVNYEQYF
TRBD2	TRBV9	-	TRBJ2-7	TGTGCCAGCAGACCGGGACTATCTGACTCCGAGCAGTACTTC	CASRPGLSDSEQYF
TRBD1	TRBV5-5	-	TRBJ2-6	TGTGCCAGCAGCTTCCGGGACAGGGCTACTGGGGCCAACGTCCTGACTTTC	CASSFRDRATGANVLTF
-	TRBV30	-	TRBJ1-2	TGTGCCTGGCAAAGGGAAGCTAACTATGGCTACACCTTC	CAWQREANYGYTF
TRBD2	TRBV5-1	-	TRBJ2-5	TGCGCCAGCAGCTTGCCGGGGGGGCAGACCCAGTACTTC	CASSLPGGQTQYF
TRBD2	TRBV20-1	-	TRBJ2-1	TGCAGTGCTAATAGCGGGGTAAACTACAATGGGCAGTTCTTC	CSANSGVNYNGQFF
-	TRBV12-3/TRBV12-4	-	TRBJ1-4	TGTGCCAGCAGTTTCGGGGCGATGGGTGAAAAACTGTTTTTT	CASSFGAMGEKLFF
TRBD2	TRBV7-9	-	TRBJ2-1	TGTGCCAGCAGCTTACCCAGCGGGGCCCTTTACAATGAGCAGTTCTTC	CASSLPSGALYNEQFF
-	TRBV5-1	once	TRBJ2-1	TGCGCCAGCAGCTTGGCGGTACGTGGCGATGAGCAGTTCTTC	CASSLAVRGDEQFF
TRBD1	TRBV5-1	few	TRBJ2-3	TGCGCCAGCAGCCTTGGGACAGTCTCGTCTAGCACAGATACGCAGTATTTT	CASSLGTVSSSTDTQYF
TRBD2	TRBV29-1	few	TRBJ2-5	TGCAGCGTTGGGACTAGCGGGGCGGCGGAGACCCAGTACTTC	CSVGTSGAAETQYF
TRBD2	TRBV29-1	-	TRBJ2-7	TGCAGCGTTGCCCGGGGGGCCTACGAGCAGTACTTC	CSVARGAYEQYF
TRBD1	TRBV5-1	few	TRBJ2-7	TGCGCCAGCAGCTTGGGGGACAGGGGCGGAGAGCAGTACTTC	CASSLGDRGGEQYF
TRBD1	TRBV7-3	-	TRBJ2-1	TGTGCCAGCAGCCCAATGGGGGACAGGGGAAACGAGCAGTTCTTC	CASSPMGDRGNEQFF
TRBD2	TRBV2	-	TRBJ2-3	TGTGCCAGCAGTCCCCCTAGCGGGGGGGCCCCAGATACGCAGTATTTT	CASSPPSGGAPDTQYF
-	TRBV7-4	-	TRBJ2-1	TGTGCCAGCAGCTTCGACGGTAGGGAGCATGAGCAGTTCTTC	CASSFDGREHEQFF